Described below is a single T cell receptor beta chain sequence and its context. No antigen is known for it. The sample originates from a study of cytomegalovirus exposure and HLA in healthy donors. Produced via immunoSEQ multiplex PCR; TCRdb's table is partial and in-frame only. In the table there are under 150,000 clones, 70% to 90% of which are singletons. The junction had 9 bases not matched to a gene; V was cut back by 0 bases and J by 0 bases. This CDR3 region has 18 residues. CDR1 is SGHRS and CDR2 is YFSETQ in the germline V gene. General study points: Rarity held for most TCR sequences, but there were some public TCRs that occurred in many donors. There were three CMV-associated chains whose specificity for CMV antigens was confirmed in vitro.

The sequence was collected from a woman aged 18 to 35 in good health and CMV-seropositive. Specimen: PBMCs. The V gene is TRBV5-1, the J gene TRBJ1-3; 7 positions agree with TRBD1. In nucleotides, the CDR3 is TGCGCCAGCAGCTTGGGCCCGGGACAGCGAACCTCTGGAAACACCATATATTTT. This translates into CASSLGPGQRTSGNTIYF.